This record covers a single T cell receptor beta chain. Its antigen is unidentified. One heparinised draw, averaging roughly 100 mL, was taken per donor. Reverse transcription of all isolated RNA meant that expressed TCRB transcripts were sequenced. The data were produced by immunoSEQ multiplex PCR, yet TCRdb's version contains in-frame clones alone and is incomplete. The table lists 500,000 to 800,000 clones, over 10% of them singletons. This entry belongs to a study of beta chain features in type 1 diabetes. Findings and caveats of the study: Researchers caution that PCR might favor shorter templates, equally among patients and controls. Across all four CD4+ subsets, people with type 1 diabetes showed modestly shorter TCRB CDR3s. Naive, central memory and regulatory TCRB repertoires appeared more similar among patients than healthy donors.

The germline V gene has CDR1 MNHEY and CDR2 SMNVEV (reference sequence). The CDR3 totals 17 residues. After removal of 6 bases from V and 3 bases from J, the junction contained 11 bases not matched to a gene. What was sequenced was naive CD4+ T cells from blood. The origin of this receptor is a man under 40 with type 1 diabetes. This chain connects TRBV27 to TRBJ1-2; 12 bases are a match to TRBD1. The DNA for the CDR3 is TGTGCCAGCAGATCCTTAACGGGACAGGGGGCTTACTATGGCTACACCTTC. Its protein is CASRSLTGQGAYYGYTF.